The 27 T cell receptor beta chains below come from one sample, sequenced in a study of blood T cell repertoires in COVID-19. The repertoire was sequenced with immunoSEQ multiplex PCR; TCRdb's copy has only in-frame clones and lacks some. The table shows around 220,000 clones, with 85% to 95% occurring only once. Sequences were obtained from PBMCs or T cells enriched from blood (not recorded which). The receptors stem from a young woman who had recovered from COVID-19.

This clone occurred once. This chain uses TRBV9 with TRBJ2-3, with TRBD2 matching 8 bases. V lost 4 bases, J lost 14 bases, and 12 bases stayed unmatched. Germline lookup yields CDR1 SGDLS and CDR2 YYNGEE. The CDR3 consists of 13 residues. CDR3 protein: CASSPLGTRGMYF. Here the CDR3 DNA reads TGTGCCAGCAGCCCACTCGGGACTAGGGGCATGTATTTT.

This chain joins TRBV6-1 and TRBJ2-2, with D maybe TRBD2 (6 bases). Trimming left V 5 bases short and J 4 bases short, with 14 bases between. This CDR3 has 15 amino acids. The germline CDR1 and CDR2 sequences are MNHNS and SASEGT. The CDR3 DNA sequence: TGTGCCAGCAGTCCACCGGGGGTGATCACCGGGGAGCTGTTTTTT. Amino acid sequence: CASSPPGVITGELFF.

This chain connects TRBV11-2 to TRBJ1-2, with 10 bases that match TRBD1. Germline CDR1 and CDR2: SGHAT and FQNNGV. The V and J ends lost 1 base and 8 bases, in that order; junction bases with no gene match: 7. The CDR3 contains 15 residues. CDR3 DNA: TGTGCCAGCAGCTTAGCCTCGGGACAGGGGATAGGCTACACCTTC. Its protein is CASSLASGQGIGYTF.

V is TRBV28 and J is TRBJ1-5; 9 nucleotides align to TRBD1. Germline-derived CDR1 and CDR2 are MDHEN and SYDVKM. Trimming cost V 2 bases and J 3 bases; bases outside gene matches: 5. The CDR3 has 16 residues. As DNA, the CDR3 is TGTGCCAGCAGTTTAATTGGGACAGGGATCAATCAGCCCCAGCATTTT. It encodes CASSLIGTGINQPQHF.

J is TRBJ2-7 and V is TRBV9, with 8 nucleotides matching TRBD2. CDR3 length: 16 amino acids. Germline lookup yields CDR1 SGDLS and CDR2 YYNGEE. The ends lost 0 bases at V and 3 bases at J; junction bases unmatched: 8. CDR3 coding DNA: TGTGCCAGCAGCGTAGCTGGGGCTAGCGGGCTCTACGAGCAGTACTTC. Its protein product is CASSVAGASGLYEQYF. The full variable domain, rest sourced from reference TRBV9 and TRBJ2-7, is DSGVTQTPKHLITATGQRVTLRCSPRSGDLSVYWYQQSLDQGLQFLIQYYNGEERAKGNILERFSAQQFPDLHSELNLSSLELGDSALYFCASSVAGASGLYEQYFGPGTRLTVT.

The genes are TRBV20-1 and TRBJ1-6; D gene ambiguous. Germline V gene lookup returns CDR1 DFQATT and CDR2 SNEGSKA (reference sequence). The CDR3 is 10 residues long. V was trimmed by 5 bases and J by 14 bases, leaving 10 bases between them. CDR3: CSARSEALHF. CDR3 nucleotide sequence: TGCAGTGCTCGAAGCGAAGCCCTCCACTTT.

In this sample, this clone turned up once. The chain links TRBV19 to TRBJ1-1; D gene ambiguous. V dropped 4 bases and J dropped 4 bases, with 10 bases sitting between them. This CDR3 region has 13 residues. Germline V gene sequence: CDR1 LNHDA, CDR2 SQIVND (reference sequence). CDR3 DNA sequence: TGTGCCAGTAGTAATCTCGTGAGCACTGAAGCTTTCTTT. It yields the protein CASSNLVSTEAFF.

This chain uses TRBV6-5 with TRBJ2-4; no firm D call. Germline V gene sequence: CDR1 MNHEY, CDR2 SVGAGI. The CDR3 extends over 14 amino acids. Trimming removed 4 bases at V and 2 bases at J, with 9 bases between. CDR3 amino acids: CASSSFLSKNIQYF. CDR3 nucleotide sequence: TGTGCCAGCAGTTCGTTCTTGTCCAAAAACATTCAGTACTTC.

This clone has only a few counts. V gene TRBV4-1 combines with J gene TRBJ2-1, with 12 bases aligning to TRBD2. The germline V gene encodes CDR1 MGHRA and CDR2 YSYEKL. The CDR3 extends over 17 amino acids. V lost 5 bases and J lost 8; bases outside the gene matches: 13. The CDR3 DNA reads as TGCGCCAGCAGCACCCGACTAGCGGGAGCAGGATTCGATGAGCAGTTCTTC. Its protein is CASSTRLAGAGFDEQFF.

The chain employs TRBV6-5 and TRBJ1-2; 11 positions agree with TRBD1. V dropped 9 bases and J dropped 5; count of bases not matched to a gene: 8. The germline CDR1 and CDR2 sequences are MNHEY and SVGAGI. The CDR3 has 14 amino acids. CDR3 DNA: TGTGCCAGTTCGCGGGGACAGGGGGTGTATGGCTACACCTTC. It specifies CASSRGQGVYGYTF.

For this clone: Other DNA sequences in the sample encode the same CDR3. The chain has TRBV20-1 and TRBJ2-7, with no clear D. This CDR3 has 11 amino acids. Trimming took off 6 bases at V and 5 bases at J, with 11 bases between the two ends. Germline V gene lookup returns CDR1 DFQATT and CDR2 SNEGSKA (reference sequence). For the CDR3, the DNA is TGCAGTGCCCGCTCGGGTCACGAGCAGTACTTC. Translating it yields CSARSGHEQYF.

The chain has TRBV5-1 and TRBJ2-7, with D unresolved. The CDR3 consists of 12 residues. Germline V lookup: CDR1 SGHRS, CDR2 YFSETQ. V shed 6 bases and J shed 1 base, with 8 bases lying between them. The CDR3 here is CASTSRSYEQYF. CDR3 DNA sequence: TGCGCCAGCACCTCGAGATCCTACGAGCAGTACTTC.

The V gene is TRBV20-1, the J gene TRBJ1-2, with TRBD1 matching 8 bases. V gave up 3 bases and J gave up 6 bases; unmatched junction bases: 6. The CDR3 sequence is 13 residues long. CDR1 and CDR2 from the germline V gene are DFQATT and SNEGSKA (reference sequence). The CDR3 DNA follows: TGCAGTGCTAGTACAGGGGGTATCCATGGCTACACCTTC. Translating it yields CSASTGGIHGYTF.

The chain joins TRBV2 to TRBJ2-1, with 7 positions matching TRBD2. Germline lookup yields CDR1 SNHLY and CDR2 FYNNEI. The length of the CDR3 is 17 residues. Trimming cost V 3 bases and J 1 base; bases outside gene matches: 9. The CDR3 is CASSDSGTTPSYNEQFF. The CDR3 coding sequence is TGTGCCAGCAGTGATTCCGGGACTACCCCATCCTACAATGAGCAGTTCTTC.

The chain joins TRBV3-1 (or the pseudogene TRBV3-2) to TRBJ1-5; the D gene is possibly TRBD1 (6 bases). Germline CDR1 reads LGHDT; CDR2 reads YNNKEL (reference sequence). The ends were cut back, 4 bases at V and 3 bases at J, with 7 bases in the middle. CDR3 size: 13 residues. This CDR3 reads CASSRQVNQPQHF. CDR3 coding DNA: TGTGCCAGCAGCCGACAGGTCAATCAGCCCCAGCATTTT.

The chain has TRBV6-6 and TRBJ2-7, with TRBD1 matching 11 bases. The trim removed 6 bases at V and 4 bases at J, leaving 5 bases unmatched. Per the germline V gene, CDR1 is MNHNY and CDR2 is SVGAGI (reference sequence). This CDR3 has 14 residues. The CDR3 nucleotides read TGTGCCAGCAGCCCCGGACAGGGGGCTTACGAGCAGTACTTC. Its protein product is CASSPGQGAYEQYF.

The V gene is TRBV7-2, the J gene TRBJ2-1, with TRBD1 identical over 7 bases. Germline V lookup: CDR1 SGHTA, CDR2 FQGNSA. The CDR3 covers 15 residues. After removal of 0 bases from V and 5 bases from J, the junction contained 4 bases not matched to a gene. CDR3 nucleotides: TGTGCCAGCAGCTTAGCATGGGACAGAAACAATGAGCAGTTCTTC. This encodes CASSLAWDRNNEQFF.

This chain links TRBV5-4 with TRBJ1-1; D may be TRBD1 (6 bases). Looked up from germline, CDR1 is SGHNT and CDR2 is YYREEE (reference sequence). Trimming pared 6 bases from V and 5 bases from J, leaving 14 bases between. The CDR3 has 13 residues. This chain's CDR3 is CASTQGFRTEAFF. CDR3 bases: TGTGCCAGCACCCAGGGGTTTAGGACTGAAGCTTTCTTT.

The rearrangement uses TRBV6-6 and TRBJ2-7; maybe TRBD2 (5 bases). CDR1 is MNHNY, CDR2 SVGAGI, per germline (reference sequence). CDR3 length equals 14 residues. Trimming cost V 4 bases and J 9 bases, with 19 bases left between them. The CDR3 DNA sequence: TGTGCCAGCAGTTTGAGCGGAGCCCTGGGCGGGCAGTACTTC. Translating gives CASSLSGALGGQYF.

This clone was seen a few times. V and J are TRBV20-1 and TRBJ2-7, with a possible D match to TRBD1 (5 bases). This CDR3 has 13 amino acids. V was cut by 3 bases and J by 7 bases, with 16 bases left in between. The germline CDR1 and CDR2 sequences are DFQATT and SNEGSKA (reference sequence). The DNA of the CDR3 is TGCAGTGCTAGTTCAGGGTGGAATAGGGAGCAGTACTTC. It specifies CSASSGWNREQYF.

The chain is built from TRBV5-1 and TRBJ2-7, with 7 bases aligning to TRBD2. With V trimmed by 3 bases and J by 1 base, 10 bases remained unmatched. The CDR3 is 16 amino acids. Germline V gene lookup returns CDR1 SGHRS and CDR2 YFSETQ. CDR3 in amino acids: CASSSAPREWSYEQYF. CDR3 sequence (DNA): TGCGCCAGCAGCTCGGCCCCGCGGGAGTGGTCCTACGAGCAGTACTTC.

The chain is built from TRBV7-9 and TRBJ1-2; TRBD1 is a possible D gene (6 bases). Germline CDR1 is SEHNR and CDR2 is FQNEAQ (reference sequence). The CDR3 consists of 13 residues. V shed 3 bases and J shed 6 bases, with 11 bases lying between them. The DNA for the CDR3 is TGTGCCAGCAGCTTCGACTCAGGGGATGGCTACACCTTC. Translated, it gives CASSFDSGDGYTF.

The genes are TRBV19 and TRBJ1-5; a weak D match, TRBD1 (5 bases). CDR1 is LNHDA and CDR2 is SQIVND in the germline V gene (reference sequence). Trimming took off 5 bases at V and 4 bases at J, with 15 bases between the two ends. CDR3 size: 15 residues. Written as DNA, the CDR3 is TGTGCCAGTAGTGCCAAGGGACTGCTGAATCAGCCCCAGCATTTT. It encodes CASSAKGLLNQPQHF.

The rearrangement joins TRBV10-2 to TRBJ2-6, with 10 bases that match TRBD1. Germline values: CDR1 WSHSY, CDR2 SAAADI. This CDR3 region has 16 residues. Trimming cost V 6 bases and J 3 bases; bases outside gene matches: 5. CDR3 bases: TGCGCCAGCAGCGGGACAGGGGCTGGTGGGGCCAACGTCCTGACTTTC. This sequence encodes CASSGTGAGGANVLTF.

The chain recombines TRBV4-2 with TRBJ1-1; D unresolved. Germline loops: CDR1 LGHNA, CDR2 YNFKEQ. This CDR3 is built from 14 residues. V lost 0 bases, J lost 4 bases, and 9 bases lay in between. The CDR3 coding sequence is TGTGCCAGCAGCCAAGATCCCCCGGGCACTGAAGCTTTCTTT. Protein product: CASSQDPPGTEAFF.

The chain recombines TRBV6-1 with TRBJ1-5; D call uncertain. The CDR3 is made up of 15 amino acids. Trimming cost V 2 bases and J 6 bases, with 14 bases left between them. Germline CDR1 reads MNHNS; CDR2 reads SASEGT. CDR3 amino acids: CASSESRSLSQPQHF. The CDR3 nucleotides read TGTGCCAGCAGTGAAAGCCGGTCGCTGAGTCAGCCCCAGCATTTT.

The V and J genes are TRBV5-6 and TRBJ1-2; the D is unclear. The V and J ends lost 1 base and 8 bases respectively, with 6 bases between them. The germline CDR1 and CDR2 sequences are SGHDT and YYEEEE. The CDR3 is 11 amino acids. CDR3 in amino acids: CASSLYEGYTF. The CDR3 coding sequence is TGTGCCAGCAGCTTGTACGAGGGCTACACCTTC.